The table lists the clone carrying this T cell receptor beta chain with many counts. The data were obtained in a study of early T cells in non-severe SARS-CoV-2 infection. Separate cDNA molecules each had unique molecular identifiers attached to them. TCRdb processed the 5' RACE reads anew with MiXCR; each CDR3 protein has one entry. The sample has about 70,000 distinct CDR3 sequences, more than 8.5% seen once. The sample in question was whole blood, obtained at baseline. The receptor comes from an adult who was a healthcare worker with PCR-confirmed SARS-CoV-2 infection or an uninfected control (not recorded which).

The CDR3 DNA reads TGTGCCAGCTCACCCCAGGGGCGCCGCTACGAGCAGTACTTC. Protein: CASSPQGRRYEQYF. This sequence joins TRBV18 and TRBJ2-7; D perhaps matches TRBD1 (6 bases). The germline CDR1 and CDR2 sequences are KGHSH and LQKENI. The CDR3 spans 14 residues. V was trimmed by 3 bases and J by 3 bases, leaving 12 bases between them.